This T cell receptor (beta chain) appears in the sequencing data of a study of shared clonotypes between healthy human individuals. Overall study results and limits: Clonotype sharing across a few donors was observed for roughly 5% of naive CD4 clonotypes. It was the few donors that limited the genetic and exposure-history diversity represented. The rarefaction results pointed to incomplete sorted-subset sequencing despite large depth.

The CDR3 has 14 residues. The germline V gene encodes CDR1 MNHEY and CDR2 SVGAGI. V lost 5 bases, J lost 4 bases, and 14 bases lay in between. As concerns this clone: Its antigen remains unknown.

Data came from immunoSEQ multiplex PCR; TCRdb stores just in-frame clones and leaves some out. This table holds roughly 1 million clones, about 76% found once. This receptor was taken from a man younger than 30 in good health. The V gene is TRBV6-5, the J gene TRBJ1-1; D is possibly TRBD1 (5 bases). Sequencing input: memory CD4+ T cells sorted from blood. Specified subset: CD45RA-negative fraction. CDR3: CASSTWGFVTEAFF. DNA for the CDR3: TGTGCCAGCAGTACTTGGGGGTTTGTCACTGAAGCTTTCTTT.